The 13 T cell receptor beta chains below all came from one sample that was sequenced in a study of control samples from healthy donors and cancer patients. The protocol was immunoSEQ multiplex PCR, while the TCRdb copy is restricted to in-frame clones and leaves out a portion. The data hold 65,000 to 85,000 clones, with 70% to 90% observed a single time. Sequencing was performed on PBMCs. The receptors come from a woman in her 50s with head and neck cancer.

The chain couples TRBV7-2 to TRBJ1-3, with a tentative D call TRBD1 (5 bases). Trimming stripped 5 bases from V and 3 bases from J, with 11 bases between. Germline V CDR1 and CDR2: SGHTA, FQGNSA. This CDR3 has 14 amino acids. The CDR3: CASSPAGGGNTIYF. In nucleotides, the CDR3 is TGTGCCAGCAGCCCAGCCGGGGGTGGAAACACCATATATTTT.

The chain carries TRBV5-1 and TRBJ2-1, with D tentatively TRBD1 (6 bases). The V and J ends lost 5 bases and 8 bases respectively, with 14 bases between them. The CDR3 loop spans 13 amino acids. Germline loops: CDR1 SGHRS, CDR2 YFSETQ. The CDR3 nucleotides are TGCGCCAGCAGGTTACAGGGTTCCGATGAGCAGTTCTTC. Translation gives CASRLQGSDEQFF. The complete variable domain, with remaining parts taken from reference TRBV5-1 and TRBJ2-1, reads KAGVTQTPRYLIKTRGQQVTLSCSPISGHRSVSWYQQTPGQGLQFLFEYFSETQRNKGNFPGRFSGRQFSNSRSEMNVSTLELGDSALYLCASRLQGSDEQFFGPGTRLTVL.

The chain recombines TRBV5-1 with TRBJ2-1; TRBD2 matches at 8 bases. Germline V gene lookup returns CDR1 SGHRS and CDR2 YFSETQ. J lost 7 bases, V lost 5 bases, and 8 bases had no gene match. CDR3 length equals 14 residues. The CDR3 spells CASSKTGGSNEQFF. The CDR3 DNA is TGCGCCAGCAGTAAAACGGGGGGGTCGAATGAGCAGTTCTTC.

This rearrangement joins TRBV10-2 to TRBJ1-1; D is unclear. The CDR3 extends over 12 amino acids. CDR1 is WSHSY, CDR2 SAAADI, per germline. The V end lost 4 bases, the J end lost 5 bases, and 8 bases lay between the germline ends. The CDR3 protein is CASSVSETEAFF. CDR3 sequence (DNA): TGCGCCAGCAGTGTTTCCGAGACTGAAGCTTTCTTT.

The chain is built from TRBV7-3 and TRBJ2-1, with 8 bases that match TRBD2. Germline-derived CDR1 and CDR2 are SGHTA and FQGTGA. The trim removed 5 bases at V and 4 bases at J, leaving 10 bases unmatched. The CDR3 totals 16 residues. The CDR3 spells CASSPNSGTYYNEQFF. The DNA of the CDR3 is TGTGCCAGCAGCCCGAATAGCGGGACCTATTACAATGAGCAGTTCTTC. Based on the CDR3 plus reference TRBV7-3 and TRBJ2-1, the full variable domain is GAGVSQTPSNKVTEKGKYVELRCDPISGHTALYWYRQSLGQGPEFLIYFQGTGAADDSGLPNDRFFAVRPEGSVSTLKIQRTERGDSAVYLCASSPNSGTYYNEQFFGPGTRLTVL.

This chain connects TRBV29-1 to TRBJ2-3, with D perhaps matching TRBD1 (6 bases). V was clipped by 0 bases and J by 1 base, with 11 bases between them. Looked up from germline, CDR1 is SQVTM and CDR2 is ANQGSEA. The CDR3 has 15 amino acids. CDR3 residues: CSVEDRRTGTDTQYF. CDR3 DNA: TGCAGCGTTGAAGATAGGCGGACAGGCACAGATACGCAGTATTTT.

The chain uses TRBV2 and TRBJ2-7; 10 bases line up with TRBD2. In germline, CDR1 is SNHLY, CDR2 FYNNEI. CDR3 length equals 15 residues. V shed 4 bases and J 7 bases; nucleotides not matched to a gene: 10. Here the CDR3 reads CASSGTAGGIGEQYF. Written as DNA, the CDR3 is TGTGCCAGCAGTGGTACAGCGGGGGGGATCGGAGAGCAGTACTTC.

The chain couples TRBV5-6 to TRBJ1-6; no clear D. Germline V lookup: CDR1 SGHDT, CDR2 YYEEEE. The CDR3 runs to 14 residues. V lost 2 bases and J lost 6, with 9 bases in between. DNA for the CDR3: TGTGCCAGCAGCTTCGCCCAGACTAATTCACCCCTCCACTTT. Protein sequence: CASSFAQTNSPLHF.

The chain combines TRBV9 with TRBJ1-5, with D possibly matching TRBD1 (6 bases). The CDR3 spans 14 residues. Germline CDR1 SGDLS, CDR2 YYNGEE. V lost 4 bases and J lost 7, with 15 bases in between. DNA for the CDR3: TGTGCCAGCAGCACTTCAGGGGAGGGCCAGCCCCAGCATTTT. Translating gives CASSTSGEGQPQHF.

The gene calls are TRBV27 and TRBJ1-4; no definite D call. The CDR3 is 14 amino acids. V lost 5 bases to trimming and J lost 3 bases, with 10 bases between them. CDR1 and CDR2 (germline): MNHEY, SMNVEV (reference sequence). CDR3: CASSKRAANEKLFF. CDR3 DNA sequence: TGTGCCAGCAGTAAGAGGGCGGCTAATGAAAAACTGTTTTTT.

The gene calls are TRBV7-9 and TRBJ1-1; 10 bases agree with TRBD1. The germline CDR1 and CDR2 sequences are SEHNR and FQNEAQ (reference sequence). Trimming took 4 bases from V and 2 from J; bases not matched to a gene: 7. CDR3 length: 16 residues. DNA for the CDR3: TGTGCCAGCAGCTATACCGGGACAGGGGCCAACACTGAAGCTTTCTTT. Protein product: CASSYTGTGANTEAFF.

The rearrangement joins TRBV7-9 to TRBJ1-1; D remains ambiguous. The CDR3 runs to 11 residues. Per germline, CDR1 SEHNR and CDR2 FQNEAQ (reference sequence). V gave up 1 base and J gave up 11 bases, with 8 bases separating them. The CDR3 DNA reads TGTGCCAGCAGCTTAGAAACGGAGGCTTTCTTT. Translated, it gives CASSLETEAFF.

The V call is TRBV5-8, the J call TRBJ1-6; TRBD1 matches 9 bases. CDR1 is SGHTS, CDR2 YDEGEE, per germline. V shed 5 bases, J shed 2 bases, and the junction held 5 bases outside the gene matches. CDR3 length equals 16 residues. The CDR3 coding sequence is TGTGCCAGCAGTTACAGGGGGCGCCCCTATAATTCACCCCTCCACTTT. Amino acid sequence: CASSYRGRPYNSPLHF.